This T cell receptor beta chain was profiled in a study of regulatory T cells in long-lasting Graves disease. Time point defined: persistent/refractory GD, antithyroid drugs over 5 years with positive TRAb. The authors made the TCR library using RNA they extracted from PBMCs. Study findings and constraints: TRBV28, TRBJ1-2 and TRBJ2-5 were favored in persistent disease. Those with persistent Graves' had less TCR diversity than newly diagnosed patients.

Ten or more counts support this clonotype. Its specificity is unknown. Sequencing libraries for TCR beta were prepared with iRepertoire HTBI primers and Arm-PCR of CDR3 regions. How the authors handled the data: Across samples, 60 to 75 TRBV and 12 to 15 TRBJ segments were found. TCRdb analysed the multiplex PCR reads with MiXCR anew, one entry per CDR3 protein. TCRdb, not the original authors, processed these V and J calls. Among approximately 290,000 distinct CDR3 sequences listed, roughly a fifth were seen once. This CDR3 has 14 residues. Trimming took off 1 base at V and 4 bases at J, with 11 bases between the two ends. In germline, CDR1 is SGHVS, CDR2 FQNEAQ.

The clonotype originates from a female donor with Graves disease. This chain connects TRBV7-8 to TRBJ2-7; either TRBD1 or TRBD2 may supply D (6 bases each). The starting material was peripheral blood mononuclear cells (PBMCs), obtained when the disease was refractory, from a patient treated with antithyroid drugs. The DNA of the CDR3 is TGTGCCAGCAGCTTAGGCGGGACAAAATACGAGCAGTACTTC. Translation gives CASSLGGTKYEQYF.